These T cell receptor beta chains were read from a single sample in a study of Ad26.COV2.S vaccination and SARS-CoV-2 variants. Profiling relied on immunoSEQ multiplex PCR, and the TCRdb table lists in-frame clones only, not all of them. The data show approximately 340,000 clones, 85% seen once. The input for sequencing was peripheral blood, taken in a trial of Ad26.COV2.S vaccine versus placebo. The receptors were sampled from a person aged 18-60 years who received the Ad26.COV2.S COVID-19 vaccine or a placebo. The CDR3 runs from the conserved cysteine through the conserved F or W. A D gene is named only where the DNA matches it firmly. A clone size is listed for some rows: how often the clone was seen (once, few, many), or a class if it is expanded.

-,TRBJ1-2,TRBV24-1,-,TGTGCCACCAGTGATTTGGGGGATGGCTACACCTTC,CATSDLGDGYTF
TRBD2,TRBJ2-1,TRBV3-1/TRBV3-2,once,TGTGCCAGCAGCCCACTAGCGGGAGTAGAGTGGGGGGAGCAGTTCTTC,CASSPLAGVEWGEQFF
-,TRBJ2-5,TRBV11-3,-,TGTGCCAGCAGCTTATGTCCGGGCCTCCTAGGGGGGGACCAAGAGACCCAGTACTTC,CASSLCPGLLGGDQETQYF
-,TRBJ2-1,TRBV3-1/TRBV3-2,-,TGTGCCAGCACCCAAACCCTTCTCGGGGCTGAGCAGTTCTTC,CASTQTLLGAEQFF
TRBD1,TRBJ2-5,TRBV12-5,once,TGTGCTAGTGCCCCAGGGGGCGTCGGGGAGACCCAGTACTTC,CASAPGGVGETQYF
-,TRBJ2-7,TRBV27,-,TGTGCCAGCAGTTTCACCAGGGTCCACGAGCAGTACTTC,CASSFTRVHEQYF
TRBD2,TRBJ2-7,TRBV5-1,-,TGCGCCAGCAGCTTGGTGGCTAGCGGTCCCTACGAGCAGTACTTC,CASSLVASGPYEQYF
TRBD1,TRBJ1-2,TRBV4-1,-,TGCGCCAGCAGCCAAGATCAGACAGGGGGCGCGAAGGGGTATGGCTACACCTTC,CASSQDQTGGAKGYGYTF
-,TRBJ1-2,TRBV14,-,TGTGCCAGCAGCCAAGTCCCCTTAATGGCAGGGTTCCGTTTTGGCTACACCTTC,CASSQVPLMAGFRFGYTF
TRBD2,TRBJ2-7,TRBV14,once,TGTGCCAGCAGCCGGGAGGGGAGCGGGAGGACCTACGAGCAGTACTTC,CASSREGSGRTYEQYF
-,TRBJ2-3,TRBV11-2,-,TGTGCCAGCCAGGGTGATACGCAGTATTTT,CASQGDTQYF
TRBD2,TRBJ2-3,TRBV4-3,-,TGCGCCAGCAGCCAAACTAGCGGGGGGGAGAGGAGGAATACGCAGTATTTT,CASSQTSGGERRNTQYF
-,TRBJ2-3,TRBV4-3,once,TGCGCCAGCAGCCAAGATTGGGGCAACCTACTGGATACGCAGTATTTT,CASSQDWGNLLDTQYF
-,TRBJ2-1,TRBV13,once,TGTGCCAGCAGCTTAGAGGGTAGCGGCAATGAGCAGTTCTTC,CASSLEGSGNEQFF
-,TRBJ1-1,TRBV19,-,TGTGCCAGTAGTGGGGGGCCAGGAACTGAAGCTTTCTTT,CASSGGPGTEAFF
TRBD1,TRBJ1-5,TRBV7-2,-,TGTGCCAGCAGCTCCAGTTTGACAGGGAATCAGCCCCAGCATTTT,CASSSSLTGNQPQHF
-,TRBJ1-2,TRBV29-1,-,TGCAGCGCGGTAGGACGGGGATCAGACTATGGCTACACCTTC,CSAVGRGSDYGYTF
-,TRBJ1-1,TRBV3-1/TRBV3-2,-,TGTGCCAGCAGCCAAGGATGGCAGGTTAACACTGAAGCTTTCTTT,CASSQGWQVNTEAFF
-,TRBJ1-6,TRBV21-1,-,TGTGCCAGCAGTCCCGGACACGATGTTACCTATAATTCACCCCTCCACTTT,CASSPGHDVTYNSPLHF
-,TRBJ2-5,TRBV18,-,TGTGCCAGCTCACCAAGGACCGGACAAGAGACCCAGTACTTC,CASSPRTGQETQYF
TRBD1,TRBJ2-2,TRBV7-9,-,TGTGCCAGCAGCTTAGTGGGACAGGCACCCGGGGAGCTGTTTTTT,CASSLVGQAPGELFF
TRBD1,TRBJ1-2,TRBV5-1,once,TGCGCCAGCAGCTCGGGACAGGGGGCCGGTAACTATGGCTACACCTTC,CASSSGQGAGNYGYTF
-,TRBJ2-7,TRBV3-1/TRBV3-2,-,TGTGCCAGCAGAGATCGGGACCGCTCCTACGAGCAGTACTTC,CASRDRDRSYEQYF
TRBD1,TRBJ1-3,TRBV7-9,once,TGTGCCAGCAGCAAAGGGGACAGCTCTGGAAACACCATATATTTT,CASSKGDSSGNTIYF
-,TRBJ1-1,TRBV5-1,-,TGCGCCAGCAGCTTGGGAAGGGGGTTTGAAGCTTTCTTT,CASSLGRGFEAFF
-,TRBJ2-7,TRBV18,-,TGTGCCAGCTCAACGTCACTAGCAGCCGAGCAGTACTTC,CASSTSLAAEQYF
-,TRBJ2-1,TRBV11-3,-,TGTGCCAGCAGCTTAGATGGGGCGGGCGCGGGTAATGAGCAGTTCTTC,CASSLDGAGAGNEQFF
TRBD1,TRBJ2-2,TRBV4-1,once,TGCGCCAGCAGCCAACGAACGACAGGGACCACCGGGGAGCTGTTTTTT,CASSQRTTGTTGELFF
TRBD2,TRBJ2-5,TRBV6-5,-,TGTGCCTCAAGCCCTTTTAGCGGGAGGGAAGAGACCCAGTACTTC,CASSPFSGREETQYF
-,TRBJ2-7,TRBV7-2,-,TGTGCCAGCAGCTTAGGACATCTCTACGAGCAGTACTTC,CASSLGHLYEQYF
TRBD1,TRBJ1-2,TRBV28,-,TGTGCCAGCAGCTGGGGACAGGGGAGAGGCTACACCTTC,CASSWGQGRGYTF
TRBD1,TRBJ2-7,TRBV6-5,-,TGTGCCAGCAGTCAGAGACAGGGTGACTACGAGCAGTACTTC,CASSQRQGDYEQYF
-,TRBJ1-6,TRBV9,-,TGTGCCAGCAGCGCTCAGGTGGGCAATTCACCCCTCCACTTT,CASSAQVGNSPLHF
-,TRBJ1-6,TRBV19,-,TGTGCCAGTAGTGTGCCGGGCCCCAATTCACCCCTCCACTTT,CASSVPGPNSPLHF
-,TRBJ1-6,TRBV7-9,-,TGTGCCAGCAGCTCCGGGACGTTGGCTAATTCACCCCTCCACTTT,CASSSGTLANSPLHF
-,TRBJ2-1,TRBV9,-,TGTGCCAGCAGCGTAGATGGGGGGCGGGATGAGCAGTTCTTC,CASSVDGGRDEQFF
-,TRBJ1-1,TRBV6-5,-,TGTGCCAGCAGTCACCGGGACACCTCTGAGGAAGCTTTCTTT,CASSHRDTSEEAFF
-,TRBJ1-1,TRBV2,-,TGTGCCAGCAGAACGGACATGAACACTGAAGCTTTCTTT,CASRTDMNTEAFF
-,TRBJ2-7,TRBV7-2,once,TGTGCCAGCAGCTTAGTGTGGAGTAGCGGTACCTACGAGCAGTACTTC,CASSLVWSSGTYEQYF
TRBD1,TRBJ2-7,TRBV12-3/TRBV12-4,-,TGTGCCAGCCGGCCCACAGGGGTCTACGAGCAGTACTTC,CASRPTGVYEQYF
-,TRBJ2-7,TRBV7-2,once,TGTGCCAGCAGCGCCCAGGGGTCCTACGAGCAGTACTTC,CASSAQGSYEQYF
TRBD1,TRBJ1-2,TRBV18,-,TGTGCCAGCTCAACAGGGGCTGCTAACTATGGCTACACCTTC,CASSTGAANYGYTF
-,TRBJ2-3,TRBV27,-,TGTGCCAGCAGTTTGGGCGCCACAGATACGCAGTATTTT,CASSLGATDTQYF
TRBD2,TRBJ2-5,TRBV5-1,-,TGCGCCAGCAGCTTGGGTCTTGGGGGGGAAGAGACCCAGTACTTC,CASSLGLGGEETQYF
TRBD1,TRBJ2-7,TRBV14,few,TGTGCCAGCAGCCAATACCGGCGGACAGGGGGCGGCGAGCAGTACTTC,CASSQYRRTGGGEQYF
TRBD1,TRBJ1-2,TRBV5-1,-,TGCGCCAGCAGCTCTTCCGGGACAGGGGGCGACTATGGCTACACCTTC,CASSSSGTGGDYGYTF